This TCR beta chain originates from a study of cytomegalovirus exposure and HLA in healthy donors. General study points: Roughly uniform sequencing depth across donors was assumed, possibly incorrectly.

The CDR3 contains 13 residues. V was cut by 2 bases and J by 4 bases, with 6 bases left in between. The germline CDR1 and CDR2 sequences are MRHNA and SNTAGT. As concerns this clone: Its antigen is as yet unknown.

Primers: 60 Vbeta forward and 13 Jbeta reverse. Sequencing was performed with immunoSEQ multiplex PCR; in TCRdb, only in-frame clones are kept and a portion is missing. The table has roughly 150,000 clones, about 75% seen once; the top ten hold 1.7%. The sequence came from a young woman in good health and CMV-seronegative. Specimen: PBMCs. J is TRBJ1-5 and V is TRBV6-4; no clear D gene. The CDR3 DNA follows: TGTGCCAGCAGTGACGGCGGGAATCAGCCCCAGCATTTT. Residues: CASSDGGNQPQHF.